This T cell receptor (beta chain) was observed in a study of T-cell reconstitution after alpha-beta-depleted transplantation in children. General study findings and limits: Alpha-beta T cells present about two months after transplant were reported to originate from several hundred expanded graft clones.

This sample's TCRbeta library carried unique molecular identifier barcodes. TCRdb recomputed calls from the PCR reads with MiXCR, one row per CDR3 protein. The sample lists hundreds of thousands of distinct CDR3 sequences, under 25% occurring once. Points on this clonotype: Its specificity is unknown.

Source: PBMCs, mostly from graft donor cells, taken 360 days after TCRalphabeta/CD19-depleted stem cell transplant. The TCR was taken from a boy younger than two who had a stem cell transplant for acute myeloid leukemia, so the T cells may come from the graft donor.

The CDR3 DNA reads as TGTGCCAGCAAAAGGAGTGCGGGAGCGGGGTATCGAGAGACCCAGTACTTC. This encodes CASKRSAGAGYRETQYF. The chain combines TRBV6-1 with TRBJ2-5; 7 bases fit TRBD2. Germline CDR1 reads MNHNS; CDR2 reads SASEGT. This CDR3 region has 17 residues. With V trimmed by 7 bases and J by 4 bases, 18 bases remained unmatched.